The 28 T cell receptor beta chains presented below share a single source sample, sequenced in a study of chemoradiotherapy in HPV16-positive cancers. The repertoire was sequenced with immunoSEQ multiplex PCR; TCRdb's copy has only in-frame clones and lacks some. The table shows roughly 19,000 clones, with approximately 87% occurring only once. The sample here was blood, taken from a patient who underwent chemoradiotherapy. These TCRs come from a human donor with HPV-associated anogenital cancer.

This CDR3 is CASSLDAGGLYEQYF. The CDR3 DNA follows: TGTGCCAGCAGCTTGGATGCCGGAGGGCTCTACGAGCAGTACTTC. The chain carries TRBV5-4 and TRBJ2-7; possibly TRBD2 for D (6 bases). The ends were cut back, 0 bases at V and 3 bases at J, with 13 bases in the middle. CDR3 size: 15 residues. Germline assignment: CDR1 SGHNT and CDR2 YYREEE (reference sequence).

The gene calls are TRBV13 and TRBJ2-3, with unresolved D. This CDR3 is built from 14 residues. CDR1 and CDR2 from the germline V gene are PRHDT and FYEKMQ (reference sequence). V was trimmed by 3 bases and J by 2 bases, leaving 9 bases between them. The CDR3 DNA is TGTGCCAGCAGCTTGGACGTCACCACAGATACGCAGTATTTT. It specifies CASSLDVTTDTQYF.

This clone was observed a handful of times. The chain has TRBV7-9 and TRBJ1-6, with D possibly matching TRBD1 (6 bases). Germline CDR1 SEHNR, CDR2 FQNEAQ (reference sequence). The V and J ends lost 5 bases and 4 bases respectively, with 9 bases between them. The length of the CDR3 is 14 residues. CDR3 nucleotides: TGTGCCAGCAGCCCCGGACAGTATAATTCACCCCTCCACTTT. Protein: CASSPGQYNSPLHF.

This clone came up once. The rearrangement uses TRBV7-2 and TRBJ2-5; TRBD2 might be the D (6 bases). Looked up from germline, CDR1 is SGHTA and CDR2 is FQGNSA. The CDR3 loop spans 14 amino acids. V was shortened by 0 bases and J by 5 bases, with 10 bases between the two germline ends. Here the CDR3 reads CASSLAGGTETQYF. CDR3 coding DNA: TGTGCCAGCAGCTTAGCGGGAGGAACTGAGACCCAGTACTTC.

V gene TRBV28 combines with J gene TRBJ2-7; TRBD2 matches at 9 bases. The CDR3 consists of 14 residues. V lost 7 bases to trimming and J lost 7 bases; unmatched junction nucleotides: 11. CDR1 MDHEN and CDR2 SYDVKM come from the germline V gene. The CDR3: CASTSRSGSREQYF. DNA of the CDR3: TGTGCCAGCACCAGCCGTAGCGGGAGTCGGGAGCAGTACTTC.

This clone turned up a few times. The chain uses TRBV5-1 and TRBJ1-1; D is uncertain. From germline, CDR1 is SGHRS and CDR2 YFSETQ. The CDR3 sequence is 13 residues long. V was shortened by 0 bases and J by 5 bases, with 8 bases between the two germline ends. This CDR3 reads CASSLVKETEAFF. Written as DNA, the CDR3 is TGCGCCAGCAGCTTGGTTAAGGAGACTGAAGCTTTCTTT.

The V call is TRBV18, the J call TRBJ2-3; weak D call: TRBD1 (5 bases). The CDR3 is 15 amino acids. Looked up from germline, CDR1 is KGHSH and CDR2 is LQKENI. V lost 2 bases and J 0 bases, leaving 9 bases between the germline ends. The CDR3 nucleotides are TGTGCCAGCTCACCAGGGGCAATGAGCACAGATACGCAGTATTTT. Its protein is CASSPGAMSTDTQYF.

This sequence joins TRBV11-3 and TRBJ2-7, with D possibly matching TRBD1 (6 bases). V shed 4 bases and J shed 0 bases, with 10 bases lying between them. The length of the CDR3 is 14 residues. CDR1 and CDR2 (germline): SGHNT, YENEEA. The CDR3: CASSSYRASYEQYF. CDR3 in DNA: TGTGCCAGCAGCTCGTACAGGGCCTCCTACGAGCAGTACTTC.

The sample holds a few counts of this clone. The V gene is TRBV28, the J gene TRBJ2-7; D is undetermined. CDR1 and CDR2 (germline): MDHEN, SYDVKM. Trimming took 2 bases from V and 2 from J, leaving 7 bases between them. This CDR3 is built from 13 residues. The CDR3 loop reads CASSLADAYEQYF. CDR3 bases: TGTGCCAGCAGTTTAGCGGATGCCTACGAGCAGTACTTC.

This chain joins TRBV7-2 and TRBJ2-2, with a weak D call TRBD2 (6 bases). Trimming cost V 5 bases and J 2 bases, with 9 bases left between them. The CDR3 is 14 amino acids. CDR1 is SGHTA and CDR2 is FQGNSA in the germline V gene. The chain's CDR3 is CASSPGVNTGELFF. The DNA of the CDR3 is TGTGCCAGCAGCCCGGGGGTTAACACCGGGGAGCTGTTTTTT.

This rearrangement joins TRBV9 to TRBJ1-1, with TRBD1 identical over 10 bases. V was clipped by 3 bases and J by 7 bases; unmatched bases: 3. The V gene's germline CDR1 is SGDLS and CDR2 YYNGEE. The CDR3 totals 13 residues. This CDR3 reads CASSAGQGVEAFF. The CDR3 nucleotides are TGTGCCAGCAGCGCTGGACAGGGGGTTGAAGCTTTCTTT.

The chain couples TRBV2 to TRBJ2-7; 7 nucleotides match TRBD2. Trimming at V came to 7 bases and at J to 0 bases, leaving 6 bases not matched to a gene. The germline CDR1 and CDR2 sequences are SNHLY and FYNNEI. The CDR3 has 14 residues. CDR3 region: CASISSGASYEQYF. The CDR3, as DNA: TGTGCCAGCATTTCTAGCGGAGCCTCCTACGAGCAGTACTTC.

The chain uses TRBV11-3 and TRBJ2-5; D is perhaps TRBD2 (5 bases). V lost 5 bases to trimming and J lost 1 base, with 11 bases between them. The CDR3 contains 14 residues. Per germline, CDR1 SGHNT and CDR2 YENEEA. The CDR3 spells CASSSPGSQETQYF. The CDR3 nucleotides read TGTGCCAGCAGCAGTCCGGGGAGCCAAGAGACCCAGTACTTC.

In DNA, the CDR3 is TGTGCCACCAGACCACCGGGCCGCGGTCCCTACGAGCAGTACTTC. Its translation is CATRPPGRGPYEQYF. V and J are TRBV15 and TRBJ2-7; D unresolved. Per germline, CDR1 LNHNV and CDR2 YYDKDF (reference sequence). CDR3 length: 15 residues. V was cut by 6 bases and J by 2 bases, with 17 bases left in between.

The table lists this clone with a count of one. As DNA, the CDR3 is TGTGCCAGCAGTGGCTTAGGGGGCGGCTTGAACACCGGGGAGCTGTTTTTT. Amino acid sequence: CASSGLGGGLNTGELFF. The chain links TRBV6-1 to TRBJ2-2, with TRBD1 matching 7 bases. Trimming cost V 4 bases and J 1 base; bases outside gene matches: 9. The CDR3 is 17 residues long. Germline loops: CDR1 MNHNS, CDR2 SASEGT.

V is TRBV29-1 and J is TRBJ2-7; perhaps TRBD2 as D (5 bases). Trimming stripped 7 bases from V and 3 bases from J, with 16 bases between. The germline V gene encodes CDR1 SQVTM and CDR2 ANQGSEA. There are 13 residues in the CDR3. In DNA form, the CDR3 reads TGCAGCGCCGGGGAAGGGAGACACTACGAGCAGTACTTC. The encoded protein is CSAGEGRHYEQYF.

J is TRBJ2-3 and V is TRBV4-1; D ambiguous. Per germline, CDR1 MGHRA and CDR2 YSYEKL. The CDR3 is 13 amino acids. Trimming pared 4 bases from V and 8 bases from J, leaving 13 bases between. This CDR3 reads CASSLWGLGTQYF. DNA for the CDR3: TGCGCCAGCAGCCTGTGGGGTCTTGGTACGCAGTATTTT.

The chain carries TRBV5-1 and TRBJ2-3, with 10 bases fitting TRBD1. Germline loops: CDR1 SGHRS, CDR2 YFSETQ. Losses at the gene ends were 4 bases for V and 5 bases for J; bases not matched to a gene: 7. The CDR3 extends over 15 amino acids. CDR3 region: CASSPDRGLLDTQYF. CDR3 DNA sequence: TGCGCCAGCAGCCCCGACAGGGGGCTCTTAGATACGCAGTATTTT.

This clone showed up just a few times. The V call is TRBV2, the J call TRBJ1-1, with no clear D. Per the germline V gene, CDR1 is SNHLY and CDR2 is FYNNEI. The ends were cut back, 2 bases at V and 2 bases at J, with 6 bases in the middle. The length of the CDR3 is 13 residues. In nucleotides, the CDR3 is TGTGCCAGCAGTGAACAGGTAAACACTGAAGCTTTCTTT. Translated, it gives CASSEQVNTEAFF.

The chain couples TRBV5-1 to TRBJ2-3; D gene unclear. V lost 3 bases to trimming and J lost 0 bases, with 11 bases between them. CDR3 size: 15 residues. Per the germline V gene, CDR1 is SGHRS and CDR2 is YFSETQ. CDR3 region: CASSSATGSTDTQYF. CDR3 sequence (DNA): TGCGCCAGCAGCTCCGCGACTGGTAGCACAGATACGCAGTATTTT.

The rearrangement links TRBV27 to TRBJ2-2, with D possibly TRBD1 on 5 matching bases. The CDR3 is 12 amino acids. Between the trimmed V and J ends, which lost 7 bases and 6 bases, there was a span of 9 bases. From germline, CDR1 is MNHEY and CDR2 SMNVEV (reference sequence). CDR3 sequence reads: CASTGRAGELFF. Written as DNA, the CDR3 is TGTGCCAGCACAGGGCGCGCCGGGGAGCTGTTTTTT.

This chain joins TRBV2 and TRBJ2-7, with 8 bases lining up with TRBD2. The CDR3 is 15 amino acids. The germline gives CDR1 SNHLY, CDR2 FYNNEI. V was pared by 0 bases and J by 3 bases, with 4 bases of the junction left unmatched. CDR3 sequence: CASSEAGTRYYEQYF. CDR3 nucleotides: TGTGCCAGCAGTGAAGCAGGGACTAGATACTACGAGCAGTACTTC.

By share, this clone ranks as medium-sized. The chain uses TRBV6-1 and TRBJ1-1; a possible D gene is TRBD1 (5 bases). This CDR3 is built from 14 residues. Trimming left V 4 bases short and J 4 bases short, with 13 bases between. Germline-derived CDR1 and CDR2 are MNHNS and SASEGT. The CDR3 coding sequence is TGTGCCAGCAGTGCCCTGACAGAGTCCACTGAAGCTTTCTTT. Its protein product is CASSALTESTEAFF.

V and J are TRBV7-2 and TRBJ2-7; 12 positions match TRBD1. J was trimmed by 7 bases and V by 5 bases; bases with no gene match: 6. Germline loops: CDR1 SGHTA, CDR2 FQGNSA. This CDR3 has 14 amino acids. In nucleotides, the CDR3 is TGTGCCAGCAGCCTGGGACAGGGGGCTGGTGAGCAGTACTTC. Its translation is CASSLGQGAGEQYF. Full variable domain (rest looked up from reference TRBV7-2 and TRBJ2-7): GAGVSQSPSNKVTEKGKDVELRCDPISGHTALYWYRQSLGQGLEFLIYFQGNSAPDKSGLPSDRFSAERTGGSVSTLTIQRTQQEDSAVYLCASSLGQGAGEQYFGPGTRLTVT.

The chain is built from TRBV2 and TRBJ2-2; TRBD1 might be the D (7 bases). Germline V gene sequence: CDR1 SNHLY, CDR2 FYNNEI. V gave up 8 bases and J gave up 0 bases, with 13 bases separating them. The CDR3 sequence is 15 residues long. The CDR3, as DNA: TGTGCCAGCTTAGCAGGGGGGACGAACACCGGGGAGCTGTTTTTT. This codes for CASLAGGTNTGELFF.

V is TRBV11-2 and J is TRBJ1-1; D may be TRBD1 (6 bases). The germline CDR1 and CDR2 sequences are SGHAT and FQNNGV. Trimming cost V 4 bases and J 0 bases, with 9 bases left between them. The CDR3 runs 14 residues. CDR3 loop: CASSSRGVNTEAFF. In DNA form, the CDR3 reads TGTGCCAGCAGCTCCAGGGGTGTGAACACTGAAGCTTTCTTT.

The rearrangement uses TRBV5-6 and TRBJ1-1, with D possibly TRBD1 on 6 matching bases. CDR1 is SGHDT, CDR2 YYEEEE, per germline. CDR3 size: 15 residues. Trimming removed 4 bases at V and 3 bases at J, with 16 bases between. The chain's CDR3 is CASSTPTGSYTEAFF. CDR3 nucleotides: TGTGCCAGCAGCACCCCTACAGGGAGTTACACTGAAGCTTTCTTT.

The chain couples TRBV25-1 to TRBJ1-5, with D uncertain. CDR3 length equals 15 residues. The V gene lost 3 bases and the J gene lost 0 bases, with 9 bases spanning the gap. Per germline, CDR1 MGHDK and CDR2 SYGVNS. CDR3 sequence (DNA): TGTGCCAGCAGTGACCCCAGTTATAGCAATCAGCCCCAGCATTTT. This codes for CASSDPSYSNQPQHF. Based on the CDR3 plus reference TRBV25-1 and TRBJ1-5, the full variable domain is EADIYQTPRYLVIGTGKKITLECSQTMGHDKMYWYQQDPGMELHLIHYSYGVNSTEKGDLSSESTVSRIRTEHFPLTLESARPSHTSQYLCASSDPSYSNQPQHFGDGTRLSIL.